These 31 T cell receptor beta chains were sequenced from one sample in a study of vaccination and CD4 T cells after COVID-19. The treatment denotes: roughly 11-day PBMC culture with coronavirus spike peptide pools or control peptides (ViraFEST assay). One should note that the unexposed donor's CD4+ T cells were collected before the COVID-19 pandemic (2011-2018). An Oncomine TCR Beta short-read assay was used to sequence the DNA from cultured CD4+ T cells. Via MiXCR, TCRdb re-called the PCR reads, giving one row per CDR3 protein. The table records roughly 6,800 distinct CDR3 sequences, roughly 45% of them present only once. Their antigens remain unidentified. The sample was CD4+ T cells from blood, cultured in vitro. These receptor sequences come from a human donor in good health.

The chain couples TRBV2 to TRBJ1-2; unclear D gene. The CDR3 length is 13 residues. Germline CDR1 and CDR2: SNHLY and FYNNEI. V was shortened by 10 bases and J by 4 bases, with 16 bases between the two germline ends. The CDR3 nucleotides read TGTGCCATCCGACAAGATGGACCCTATGGCTACACCTTC. Translation gives CAIRQDGPYGYTF.

The gene calls are TRBV6-5 and TRBJ2-3, with 12 bases that match TRBD2. Per the germline V gene, CDR1 is MNHEY and CDR2 is SVGAGI. The CDR3 is 15 amino acids. J lost 4 bases, V lost 2 bases, and 1 base had no gene match. CDR3 region: CASSYTSGGPDTQYF. The CDR3 region has the DNA TGTGCCAGCAGTTACACTAGCGGGGGGCCAGATACGCAGTATTTT.

This chain joins TRBV6-1 and TRBJ2-2; D remains unclear. With 5 bases removed from V and 1 base from J, the gap between germline ends came to 14 bases. Looked up from germline, CDR1 is MNHNS and CDR2 is SASEGT. The CDR3 contains 16 residues. CDR3 in DNA: TGTGCCAGCAGTCAATCCAGAGCCCGGAACACCGGGGAGCTGTTTTTT. Translation gives CASSQSRARNTGELFF.

The chain links TRBV19 to TRBJ2-7; the D gene is possibly TRBD1 (5 bases). The CDR3 has 16 amino acids. Trimming removed 4 bases from V and 2 bases from J, with 18 bases in between. Germline V gives CDR1 LNHDA, CDR2 SQIVND (reference sequence). Here the CDR3 DNA reads TGTGCCAGTAGTACGCAGGCAGGGCGACTTACCTACGAGCAGTACTTC. Its protein product is CASSTQAGRLTYEQYF.

This clonotype showed up just a few times. The chain recombines TRBV6-5 with TRBJ1-1, with TRBD1 matching over 8 bases. V dropped 2 bases and J dropped 4; count of bases not matched to a gene: 3. The CDR3 has 14 amino acids. Germline assignment: CDR1 MNHEY and CDR2 SVGAGI. The CDR3, as DNA: TGTGCCAGCAGTTACGGGACAGGTACCACTGAAGCTTTCTTT. It codes for CASSYGTGTTEAFF.

The rearrangement joins TRBV6-5 to TRBJ1-5, with D possibly TRBD1 on 5 matching bases. The CDR3 covers 14 residues. CDR1 is MNHEY and CDR2 is SVGAGI in the germline V gene. The V end was cut by 4 bases, the J end by 3 bases, with 10 bases between. The CDR3 loop is CASSLPGVNQPQHF. In DNA form, the CDR3 reads TGTGCCAGCAGTTTACCGGGGGTCAATCAGCCCCAGCATTTT.

The CDR3 is CASSIEREGFSTDTQYF. DNA of the CDR3: TGTGCCAGTAGTATTGAACGGGAAGGTTTTAGCACAGATACGCAGTATTTT. The chain uses TRBV19 and TRBJ2-3; TRBD2 is a possible D gene (5 bases). Per germline, CDR1 LNHDA and CDR2 SQIVND (reference sequence). V was pared by 3 bases and J by 0 bases, with 16 bases between. CDR3 length: 17 residues. The whole variable domain, remainder taken from reference TRBV19 and TRBJ2-3, is DGGITQSPKYLFRKEGQNVTLSCEQNLNHDAMYWYRQDPGQGLRLIYYSQIVNDFQKGDIAEGYSVSREKKESFPLTVTSAQKNPTAFYLCASSIEREGFSTDTQYFGPGTRLTVL.

This clonotype was found a few times. V is TRBV6-1 and J is TRBJ1-2; 12 bases line up with TRBD1. Germline CDR1 reads MNHNS; CDR2 reads SASEGT. The CDR3 sequence is 15 residues long. J gave up 8 bases and V 7 bases, and 11 bases lay outside the gene matches. The DNA of the CDR3 is TGTGCCAGCACCTCACCGGGACAGGGGGCAGGAGGCTACACCTTC. Its translation is CASTSPGQGAGGYTF.

The chain carries TRBV6-1 and TRBJ1-6; 8 bases align to TRBD1. The CDR3 covers 16 residues. In germline, CDR1 is MNHNS, CDR2 SASEGT. V was clipped by 2 bases and J by 6 bases; unmatched bases: 6. The CDR3 coding sequence is TGTGCCAGCAGTGAATACGTGACAGGGGTTAATTCACCCCTCCACTTT. Its protein is CASSEYVTGVNSPLHF.

The chain carries TRBV7-9 and TRBJ1-6; unclear D gene. The CDR3 spans 12 residues. Germline V CDR1 and CDR2: SEHNR, FQNEAQ (reference sequence). V was clipped by 1 base and J by 10 bases, with 5 bases between them. This CDR3 is CASSLDRSPLHF. DNA for the CDR3: TGTGCCAGCAGCTTAGATAGGTCACCCCTCCACTTT.

The V gene is TRBV18, the J gene TRBJ1-5; D is undetermined. Trimming cost V 4 bases and J 4 bases, with 8 bases left between them. The CDR3 is made up of 13 amino acids. Per germline, CDR1 KGHSH and CDR2 LQKENI. For the CDR3, the DNA is TGTGCCAGCTCACGGGGAATGAATCAGCCCCAGCATTTT. Protein sequence: CASSRGMNQPQHF.

The genes are TRBV12-5 and TRBJ1-5, with D unclear. This CDR3 comprises 13 residues. The germline CDR1 and CDR2 sequences are LGHNT and FRNRAP. Trimming pared 0 bases from V and 6 bases from J, leaving 6 bases between. CDR3 coding DNA: TGTGCTAGTGGTTTGGTGGGGTCTCAGCCCCAGCATTTT. Amino acid sequence: CASGLVGSQPQHF.

V gene TRBV19 combines with J gene TRBJ2-5; D is perhaps TRBD2 (5 bases). Per germline, CDR1 LNHDA and CDR2 SQIVND (reference sequence). V lost 7 bases, J lost 2 bases, and 17 bases lay in between. The CDR3 spans 15 residues. The CDR3 nucleotides read TGTGCCAGTACCCCAAGAGGGAACGGGCAAGAGACCCAGTACTTC. This translates into CASTPRGNGQETQYF.

The chain links TRBV7-3 to TRBJ2-3; no definite D call. V lost 2 bases and J 5 bases, leaving 8 bases between the germline ends. The CDR3 runs to 13 residues. Germline V gene lookup returns CDR1 SGHTA and CDR2 FQGTGA. In DNA, the CDR3 is TGTGCCAGCAGCTTACAGCATGGAGATACGCAGTATTTT. Translated, it gives CASSLQHGDTQYF.

The chain has TRBV24-1 and TRBJ2-3; D may be TRBD1 (6 bases). The germline gives CDR1 KGHDR, CDR2 SFDVKD. The V end lost 3 bases, the J end lost 3 bases, and 9 bases lay between the germline ends. The CDR3 spans 14 residues. CDR3 sequence reads: CATSDTGSTDTQYF. The CDR3 nucleotides are TGTGCCACCAGTGATACAGGGAGTACAGATACGCAGTATTTT.

This clonotype appeared a few times. The chain couples TRBV5-1 to TRBJ1-1, with D unclear. The germline V gene has CDR1 SGHRS and CDR2 YFSETQ. The CDR3 contains 15 residues. Trimming cost V 2 bases and J 3 bases, with 14 bases left between them. CDR3 in amino acids: CASSFQSPGDTEAFF. In DNA form, the CDR3 reads TGCGCCAGCAGCTTCCAAAGCCCAGGAGACACTGAAGCTTTCTTT.

This chain links TRBV20-1 with TRBJ2-7; 9 nucleotides match TRBD1. The CDR3 consists of 15 residues. V lost 6 bases and J lost 5; bases outside the gene matches: 14. Germline CDR1 is DFQATT and CDR2 is SNEGSKA (reference sequence). CDR3 bases: TGCAGTGCCGGGGACAGGGAGGGACCGAGTCACGAGCAGTACTTC. Translated, it gives CSAGDREGPSHEQYF.

The CDR3 here is CSARDPRSFYDLKGTGEQYF. Written as DNA, the CDR3 is TGCAGTGCTAGAGATCCACGGTCCTTCTACGACTTAAAGGGTACGGGCGAGCAGTACTTC. The chain links TRBV20-1 to TRBJ2-7; D is unclear. Trimming removed 0 bases from V and 6 bases from J, with 33 bases in between. Germline V lookup: CDR1 DFQATT, CDR2 SNEGSKA (reference sequence). The CDR3 is 20 amino acids.

This chain connects TRBV2 to TRBJ2-3, with D maybe TRBD2 (6 bases). CDR1 SNHLY and CDR2 FYNNEI come from the germline V gene. The CDR3 totals 13 residues. Trimming left V 4 bases short and J 3 bases short, with 8 bases between. The CDR3 bases are TGTGCCAGCAGTGGTGGGAGGACAGATACGCAGTATTTT. This gives the protein CASSGGRTDTQYF.

The chain carries TRBV7-3 and TRBJ1-1, with D possibly being TRBD1 (5 bases). Germline V gene data show CDR1 as SGHTA and CDR2 as FQGTGA. V was shortened by 6 bases and J by 1 base, with 15 bases between the two germline ends. The CDR3 runs to 15 residues. CDR3 DNA sequence: TGTGCCAGCAGGTTCGACAGAGCATCGAACACTGAAGCTTTCTTT. This sequence encodes CASRFDRASNTEAFF.

The chain links TRBV29-1 to TRBJ2-7; TRBD2 might be the D (6 bases). From germline, CDR1 is SQVTM and CDR2 ANQGSEA. The CDR3 runs 12 residues. V was trimmed by 3 bases and J by 7 bases, leaving 13 bases between them. The CDR3 sequence is CSVEESEGEQYF. As DNA, the CDR3 is TGCAGCGTTGAGGAATCGGAGGGGGAGCAGTACTTC.

In the case of this clonotype: Since a much larger clone is just one base distant, this may be a read error. This rearrangement joins TRBV6-1 to TRBJ2-3; 11 bases line up with TRBD2. Unmatched junction bases numbered 1, after V lost 1 base and J lost 4 bases. In germline, CDR1 is MNHNS, CDR2 SASEGT. The CDR3 totals 15 residues. The CDR3 DNA is TGTGCCAGCAGTGAAGTTAGCGGGGGGGCAGATACGCAGTATTTT. This translates into CASSEVSGGADTQYF.

Only a few counts were recorded for this clonotype. The CDR3 region is CSARLADNEQFF. CDR3 sequence (DNA): TGCAGTGCTAGACTAGCGGACAATGAGCAGTTCTTC. This chain links TRBV20-1 with TRBJ2-1, with 7 bases lining up with TRBD2. Germline trimming cut 2 bases from V and 5 bases from J; bases unmatched to any gene: 0. CDR1 and CDR2 (germline): DFQATT, SNEGSKA (reference sequence). The CDR3 runs 12 residues.

This clonotype was picked up a small number of times. This rearrangement joins TRBV6-5 to TRBJ2-1; TRBD1 is a possible D gene (5 bases). V was pared by 2 bases and J by 0 bases, with 14 bases between. The germline V gene encodes CDR1 MNHEY and CDR2 SVGAGI. There are 17 residues in the CDR3. CDR3 coding DNA: TGTGCCAGCAGTTACACAAAGGGGTTAGGCTCCTACAATGAGCAGTTCTTC. Translation: CASSYTKGLGSYNEQFF.

The gene calls are TRBV20-1 and TRBJ2-1, with a possible D match to TRBD2 (6 bases). CDR3 size: 15 residues. Germline CDR1 DFQATT, CDR2 SNEGSKA (reference sequence). V was trimmed by 0 bases and J by 13 bases, leaving 22 bases between them. This CDR3 reads CSARDLSSSVNPQFF. The CDR3 nucleotides read TGCAGTGCTAGAGATCTCTCTTCTAGCGTTAACCCACAGTTCTTC.

The gene calls are TRBV6-1 and TRBJ2-1, with 10 bases that match TRBD2. The closer fit of TRBJ2-7 to the DNA end suggests the J call may be wrong. Germline-derived CDR1 and CDR2 are MNHNS and SASEGT. The CDR3 is made up of 15 amino acids. CDR3 loop: CASSESSGGPYEQYF. The CDR3 coding sequence is TGTGCCAGCAGTGAATCTAGCGGGGGCCCCTACGAGCAGTACTTC.

This chain links TRBV11-2 with TRBJ2-7; 8 positions match TRBD1. J gave up 5 bases and V 6 bases, and 18 bases lay outside the gene matches. CDR3 size: 17 residues. The germline gives CDR1 SGHAT, CDR2 FQNNGV. The CDR3 reads CASSSWADRAGDNEQYF. CDR3 nucleotide sequence: TGTGCCAGCAGTTCCTGGGCGGACAGGGCCGGCGACAACGAGCAGTACTTC.

The rearrangement uses TRBV20-1 and TRBJ1-1, with a tentative D call TRBD1 (5 bases). Germline V gene sequence: CDR1 DFQATT, CDR2 SNEGSKA (reference sequence). The CDR3 is made up of 12 amino acids. The V end was cut by 0 bases, the J end by 3 bases, with 5 bases between. CDR3 nucleotides: TGCAGTGCTAGAGAGACAGACACTGAAGCTTTCTTT. This codes for CSARETDTEAFF.

The chain carries TRBV12-3 or TRBV12-4 and TRBJ1-2; perhaps TRBD1 as D (5 bases). The V end was cut by 6 bases, the J end by 4 bases, with 24 bases between. The CDR3 extends over 17 amino acids. The CDR3 is CASREAGSRAGGYGYTF. The CDR3 DNA sequence: TGTGCCAGCAGAGAAGCCGGTTCCAGGGCGGGCGGCTATGGCTACACCTTC.

This clonotype was observed a few times. The CDR3 region is CSAPGGQGSTEAFF. In DNA form, the CDR3 reads TGCAGTGCCCCCGGGGGACAGGGGTCAACTGAAGCTTTCTTT. The chain recombines TRBV20-1 with TRBJ1-1; the match to TRBD1 covers 10 bases. This CDR3 has 14 residues. With 6 bases clipped from V and 5 bases from J, the junction kept 9 bases outside the gene matches. The germline gives CDR1 DFQATT, CDR2 SNEGSKA (reference sequence).

A few counts support this clonotype. The rearrangement joins TRBV19 to TRBJ1-5; 7 bases match TRBD1. The length of the CDR3 is 15 residues. J was trimmed by 7 bases and V by 9 bases; bases with no gene match: 15. Per the germline V gene, CDR1 is LNHDA and CDR2 is SQIVND (reference sequence). The DNA of the CDR3 is TGTGCCAGCCTTAAAGGGCGACAGGGCGGACAGCCCCAGCATTTT. Translating gives CASLKGRQGGQPQHF.